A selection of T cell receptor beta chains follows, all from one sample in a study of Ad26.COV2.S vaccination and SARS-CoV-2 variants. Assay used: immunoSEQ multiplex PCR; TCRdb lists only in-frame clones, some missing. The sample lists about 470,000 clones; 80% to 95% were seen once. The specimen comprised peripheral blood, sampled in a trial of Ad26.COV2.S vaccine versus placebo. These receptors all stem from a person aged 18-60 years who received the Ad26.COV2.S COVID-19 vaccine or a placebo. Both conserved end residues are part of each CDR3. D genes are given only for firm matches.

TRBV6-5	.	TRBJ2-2	TGTGCCAGCGCCCGCGGGGAGCTGTTTTTT	CASARGELFF
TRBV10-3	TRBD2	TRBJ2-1	TGTGCCATCAGTGAGCGGGAGCGGGGCAATGAGCAGTTCTTC	CAISERERGNEQFF
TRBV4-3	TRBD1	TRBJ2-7	TGCGCCAGCAGCCAAGCCACAGGGGCCTACGAGCAGTACTTC	CASSQATGAYEQYF
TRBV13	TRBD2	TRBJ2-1	TGTGCCAGCAGCTTCACTAGCGGGACACAGTTCTTC	CASSFTSGTQFF
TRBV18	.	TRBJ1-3	TGTGCCAGCTCACTTGACGTGGCTGGAAACACCATATATTTT	CASSLDVAGNTIYF
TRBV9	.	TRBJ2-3	TGTGCCAGCAGCGGGGGCCCCATAAGCGGGGATACGCAGTATTTT	CASSGGPISGDTQYF
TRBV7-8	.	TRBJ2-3	TGTGCCAGCAGCTTCAGGGTTCAGGATACGCAGTATTTT	CASSFRVQDTQYF
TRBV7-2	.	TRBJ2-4	TGTGCCAGCAGCTTAGCAGGTGGCCTAGCCAAAAACATTCAGTACTTC	CASSLAGGLAKNIQYF
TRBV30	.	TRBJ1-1	TGTGCCTGGAGTCGGGCCCTGAACACTGAAGCTTTCTTT	CAWSRALNTEAFF
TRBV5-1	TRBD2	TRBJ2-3	TGCGCCAGCAGCTTGGGAGCGGGAGTCCGGGATACGCAGTATTTT	CASSLGAGVRDTQYF
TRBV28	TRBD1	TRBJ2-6	TGTGCCAGCAGTTTATGGGGACAGGGGGCTGGGGCCAACGTCCTGACTTTC	CASSLWGQGAGANVLTF